The 21 T cell receptor beta chains in this list originate from one sample, sequenced in a study of shared clonotypes between healthy human individuals. The method was immunoSEQ multiplex PCR; TCRdb's version includes in-frame clones alone and lacks a portion of them. The profile shows about 480,000 clones, 75% to 80% of them singletons. The sample was PBMCs. The receptors here all came from a woman aged 40 to 50 in good health. Some clones in this sample may be carry-over from other donors' samples.

This clone turned up a few times. The rearrangement joins TRBV29-1 to TRBJ1-1; D unclear. There are 13 residues in the CDR3. V was cut by 6 bases and J by 2 bases, with 13 bases left in between. The germline gives CDR1 SQVTM, CDR2 ANQGSEA. DNA of the CDR3: TGCAGCGTCACGACCCGGGGTAACACTGAAGCTTTCTTT. Protein product: CSVTTRGNTEAFF.

The chain has TRBV7-2 and TRBJ1-4; D possibly corresponds to TRBD1 (6 bases). Between the trimmed V and J ends, which lost 0 bases and 7 bases, there was a span of 15 bases. Per the germline V gene, CDR1 is SGHTA and CDR2 is FQGNSA. This CDR3 comprises 16 residues. The DNA of the CDR3 is TGTGCCAGCAGCTTAGCGGGTAGGGGGACGGTTGAAAAACTGTTTTTT. Protein: CASSLAGRGTVEKLFF. The full variable domain, with the rest looked up from reference TRBV7-2 and TRBJ1-4, is GAGVSQSPSNKVTEKGKDVELRCDPISGHTALYWYRQSLGQGLEFLIYFQGNSAPDKSGLPSDRFSAERTGGSVSTLTIQRTQQEDSAVYLCASSLAGRGTVEKLFFGSGTQLSVL.

The J gene is TRBJ1-5, the V gene TRBV27; 7 bases match TRBD1. This CDR3 has 15 residues. With 2 bases clipped from V and 2 bases from J, the junction kept 3 bases outside the gene matches. Germline values: CDR1 MNHEY, CDR2 SMNVEV (reference sequence). The CDR3 loop reads CASSLPGQGNQPQHF. In nucleotides, the CDR3 is TGTGCCAGCAGTTTACCCGGACAGGGCAATCAGCCCCAGCATTTT.

This clone was recorded a few times. This chain links TRBV6-1 with TRBJ1-1, with TRBD1 matching over 7 bases. Trimming at V came to 8 bases and at J to 4 bases, leaving 4 bases not matched to a gene. Germline-derived CDR1 and CDR2 are MNHNS and SASEGT. This CDR3 spans 12 amino acids. Here the CDR3 reads CASRDRVTEAFF. The DNA of the CDR3 is TGTGCCAGCCGCGACAGGGTCACTGAAGCTTTCTTT.

The genes are TRBV5-1 and TRBJ2-1, with TRBD2 matching over 10 bases. The CDR3 spans 16 residues. With 4 bases clipped from V and 6 bases from J, the junction kept 10 bases outside the gene matches. Germline assignment: CDR1 SGHRS and CDR2 YFSETQ. CDR3 sequence: CASSRASGRGANEQFF. The CDR3 DNA sequence: TGCGCCAGCAGCCGGGCTAGCGGGAGAGGAGCCAATGAGCAGTTCTTC.

The chain combines TRBV18 with TRBJ2-1, with 8 bases lining up with TRBD1. This CDR3 region has 16 residues. The junction had 7 bases not matched to a gene; V was cut back by 5 bases and J by 1 base. CDR1 and CDR2 from the germline V gene are KGHSH and LQKENI. The CDR3: CASSVGQDASYNEQFF. The CDR3 DNA reads as TGTGCCAGCTCAGTGGGACAGGACGCATCCTACAATGAGCAGTTCTTC.

The chain employs TRBV4-1 and TRBJ1-4, with D possibly TRBD1 on 5 matching bases. Germline assignment: CDR1 MGHRA and CDR2 YSYEKL. V was pared by 4 bases and J by 8 bases, with 14 bases between. The CDR3 extends over 14 amino acids. CDR3 coding DNA: TGCGCCAGCAGCCGTCTTGGGGGGAAGGAAAAACTGTTTTTT. This gives the protein CASSRLGGKEKLFF.

This clone is a singleton in its sample. This chain uses TRBV10-3 with TRBJ2-3; 8 bases line up with TRBD2. J was trimmed by 4 bases and V by 11 bases; bases with no gene match: 8. The CDR3 is made up of 13 amino acids. Germline V gene sequence: CDR1 ENHRY, CDR2 SYGVKD. For the CDR3, the DNA is TGTGCCGGAAAGAGCGGGAGCTCAGATACGCAGTATTTT. It yields the protein CAGKSGSSDTQYF.

Only a few counts were recorded for this clone. The gene calls are TRBV29-1 and TRBJ1-2; 8 bases line up with TRBD1. After removal of 4 bases from V and 4 bases from J, the junction contained 2 bases not matched to a gene. The CDR3 has 12 amino acids. CDR1 and CDR2 from the germline V gene are SQVTM and ANQGSEA. The CDR3 DNA reads as TGCAGCGTTGCACAGGGGGTCTATGGCTACACCTTC. Translation: CSVAQGVYGYTF.

The V and J genes are TRBV5-1 and TRBJ2-1, with 11 bases fitting TRBD1. The CDR3 contains 16 residues. The germline V gene encodes CDR1 SGHRS and CDR2 YFSETQ. Trimming at V came to 4 bases and at J to 4 bases, leaving 7 bases not matched to a gene. This CDR3 is CASSEAGTGGYNEQFF. DNA for the CDR3: TGCGCCAGCAGCGAAGCCGGGACAGGGGGTTACAATGAGCAGTTCTTC.

This chain links TRBV5-1 with TRBJ2-7, with 7 positions matching TRBD2. Germline V gives CDR1 SGHRS, CDR2 YFSETQ. The CDR3 spans 15 residues. J lost 0 bases, V lost 0 bases, and 3 bases had no gene match. CDR3 in DNA: TGCGCCAGCAGCTTGGCTAGCGGTCTCTCCTACGAGCAGTACTTC. This codes for CASSLASGLSYEQYF.

This clone was counted a single time. This same CDR3 is encoded by further DNA sequences in the sample. The gene calls are TRBV7-2 and TRBJ1-5; perhaps TRBD1 as D (6 bases). CDR1 is SGHTA, CDR2 FQGNSA, per germline. V shed 5 bases and J shed 6 bases, with 14 bases lying between them. This CDR3 spans 14 amino acids. The CDR3 nucleotides read TGTGCCAGCAGCCCCGGGACATTGAGTCAGCCCCAGCATTTT. Translated: CASSPGTLSQPQHF.

The chain couples TRBV6-1 to TRBJ1-5; 7 bases fit TRBD1. J lost 7 bases, V lost 4 bases, and 7 bases had no gene match. The CDR3 is 14 residues long. From germline, CDR1 is MNHNS and CDR2 SASEGT. In DNA, the CDR3 is TGTGCCAGCAGTGCAGGACAGGCGGGCCAGCCCCAGCATTTT. Translation: CASSAGQAGQPQHF.

V usage is TRBV18 and J usage is TRBJ1-2, with D hard to call. Germline CDR1 reads KGHSH; CDR2 reads LQKENI. V was cut by 0 bases and J by 4 bases, with 9 bases left in between. The CDR3 is 14 amino acids. The CDR3 loop reads CASSPPSGVYGYTF. In nucleotides, the CDR3 is TGTGCCAGCTCACCACCGTCTGGGGTCTATGGCTACACCTTC.

The chain couples TRBV2 to TRBJ1-1; 11 positions match TRBD1. J gave up 1 base and V 7 bases, and 5 bases lay outside the gene matches. Germline assignment: CDR1 SNHLY and CDR2 FYNNEI. This CDR3 spans 15 amino acids. Written as DNA, the CDR3 is TGTGCCAGCACCCGGGACAGGGGGACGAACACTGAAGCTTTCTTT. Amino acid sequence: CASTRDRGTNTEAFF.

The gene calls are TRBV2 and TRBJ2-1; TRBD2 agrees at 8 bases. Trimming cost V 4 bases and J 5 bases; bases outside gene matches: 4. There are 14 residues in the CDR3. Germline values: CDR1 SNHLY, CDR2 FYNNEI. The CDR3: CASSGTSGHNEQFF. The CDR3 bases are TGTGCCAGCAGTGGTACTAGCGGACACAATGAGCAGTTCTTC.

The chain links TRBV18 to TRBJ2-3; TRBD1 agrees at 7 bases. Germline V lookup: CDR1 KGHSH, CDR2 LQKENI. The CDR3 has 15 residues. The junction had 8 bases not matched to a gene; V was cut back by 4 bases and J by 4 bases. The CDR3 nucleotides read TGTGCCAGCTCACAGGGGGCTTCAGCCGCAGATACGCAGTATTTT. This gives the protein CASSQGASAADTQYF.

This clone appeared a single time. J is TRBJ2-2 and V is TRBV14, with unresolved D. Germline CDR1 reads SGHDN; CDR2 reads FVKESK. Trimming left V 2 bases short and J 5 bases short, with 6 bases between. The CDR3 extends over 13 amino acids. The CDR3: CASSQIRTGELFF. DNA for the CDR3: TGTGCCAGCAGCCAAATTCGGACCGGGGAGCTGTTTTTT.

This clone was picked up one time. This sample includes further DNA sequences coding for the same CDR3. The chain carries TRBV7-2 and TRBJ1-5; D unclear. Trimming left V 1 base short and J 1 base short, with 5 bases between. The CDR3 loop spans 14 amino acids. CDR1 is SGHTA, CDR2 FQGNSA, per germline. The CDR3 region has the DNA TGTGCCAGCAGCTTAGTCGTCAGCAATCAGCCCCAGCATTTT. Translating it yields CASSLVVSNQPQHF.

This chain joins TRBV7-2 and TRBJ2-2, with D perhaps matching TRBD1 (5 bases). The CDR3 runs 14 residues. The V and J ends lost 0 bases and 6 bases respectively, with 8 bases between them. In germline, CDR1 is SGHTA, CDR2 FQGNSA. Here the CDR3 DNA reads TGTGCCAGCAGCTTAGCGGTAGGGGCCGGGGAGCTGTTTTTT. This gives the protein CASSLAVGAGELFF.

The sample holds many counts of this clone. This chain connects TRBV7-3 to TRBJ2-2; TRBD1 agrees at 7 bases. Germline V CDR1 and CDR2: SGHTA, FQGTGA. Losses at the gene ends were 0 bases for V and 5 bases for J; bases not matched to a gene: 6. This CDR3 contains 16 residues. CDR3 loop: CASSLTTGADTGELFF. The CDR3 region has the DNA TGTGCCAGCAGCTTAACAACAGGGGCAGATACCGGGGAGCTGTTTTTT.